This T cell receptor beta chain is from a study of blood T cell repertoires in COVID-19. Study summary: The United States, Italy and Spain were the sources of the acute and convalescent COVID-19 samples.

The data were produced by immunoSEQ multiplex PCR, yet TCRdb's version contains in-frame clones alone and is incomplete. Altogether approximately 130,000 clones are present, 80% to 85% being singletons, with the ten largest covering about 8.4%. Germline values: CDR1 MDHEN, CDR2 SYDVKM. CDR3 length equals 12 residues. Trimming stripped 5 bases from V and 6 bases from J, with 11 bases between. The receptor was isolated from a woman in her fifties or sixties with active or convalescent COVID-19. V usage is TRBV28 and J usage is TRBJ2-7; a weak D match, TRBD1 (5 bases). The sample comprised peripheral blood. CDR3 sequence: CASSHDSTEQYV. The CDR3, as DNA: TGTGCCAGCAGTCATGACAGCACCGAGCAGTACGTC.